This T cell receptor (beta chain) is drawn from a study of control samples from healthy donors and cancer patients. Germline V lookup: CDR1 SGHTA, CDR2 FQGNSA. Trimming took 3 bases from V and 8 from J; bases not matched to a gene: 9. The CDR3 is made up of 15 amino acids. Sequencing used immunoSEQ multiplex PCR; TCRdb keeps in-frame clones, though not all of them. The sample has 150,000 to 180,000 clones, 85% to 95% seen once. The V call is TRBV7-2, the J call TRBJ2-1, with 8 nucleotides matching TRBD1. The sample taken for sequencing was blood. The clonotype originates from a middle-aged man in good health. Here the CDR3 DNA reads TGTGCCAGCAGCTTGTCAGGGGGCGCATCGGATGAGCAGTTCTTC. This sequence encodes CASSLSGGASDEQFF.